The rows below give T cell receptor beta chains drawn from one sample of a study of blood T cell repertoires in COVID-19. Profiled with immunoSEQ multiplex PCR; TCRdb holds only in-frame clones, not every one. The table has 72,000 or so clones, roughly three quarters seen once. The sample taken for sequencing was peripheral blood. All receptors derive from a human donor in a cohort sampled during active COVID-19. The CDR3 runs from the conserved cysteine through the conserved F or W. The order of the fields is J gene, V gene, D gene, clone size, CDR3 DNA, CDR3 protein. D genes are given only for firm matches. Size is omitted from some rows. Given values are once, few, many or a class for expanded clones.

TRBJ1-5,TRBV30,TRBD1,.,TGTGCCTGGAGTCCCGGACAGGGGGCGGTTCAGCCCCAGCATTTT,CAWSPGQGAVQPQHF
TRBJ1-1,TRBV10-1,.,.,TGCGCCAGCAGTGGGTTCCCAGGGACTGAAGCTTTCTTT,CASSGFPGTEAFF
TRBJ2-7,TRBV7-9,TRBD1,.,TGTGCCAGCAGCTGGGACAGGGGCTCCTACGAGCAGTACTTC,CASSWDRGSYEQYF
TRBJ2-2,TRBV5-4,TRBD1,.,TGTGCCAGCAGCCCCGGGACAGCCGTTACCGGGGAGCTGTTTTTT,CASSPGTAVTGELFF
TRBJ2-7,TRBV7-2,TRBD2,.,TGTGCCAGCAGCTCCCCGGGACTAGCGGAGAGCTCCTACGAGCAGTACTTC,CASSSPGLAESSYEQYF
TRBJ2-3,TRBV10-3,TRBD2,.,TGTGCCATCAGTGACTCTCCGGGACTAGTCATAGATACGCAGTATTTT,CAISDSPGLVIDTQYF
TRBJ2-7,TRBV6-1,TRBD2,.,TGTGCCAGCAGTGATCCTACTAGCGGCTCCTACGAGCAGTACTTC,CASSDPTSGSYEQYF
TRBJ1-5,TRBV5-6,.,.,TGTGCCAGCAGCGCGGGGAATAATCAGCCCCAGCATTTT,CASSAGNNQPQHF
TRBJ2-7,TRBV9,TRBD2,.,TGTGCCAGCAGCGTCGGGGGTGTAGCGGGAGGCGGGTCCTACGAGCAGTACTTC,CASSVGGVAGGGSYEQYF
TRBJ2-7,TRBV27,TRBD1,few,TGTGCCAGCAGTAATGTTGGGACAGGGCTCGAGCAGTACTTC,CASSNVGTGLEQYF
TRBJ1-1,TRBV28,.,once,TGTGCCAGCAGTTTGAACACAGACTACCTGAACACTGAAGCTTTCTTT,CASSLNTDYLNTEAFF
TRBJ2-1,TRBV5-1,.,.,TGCGCCAGCAGCTATAACTACAATGAGCAGTTCTTC,CASSYNYNEQFF
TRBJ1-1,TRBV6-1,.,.,TGTGCCAGCAGTGAAGGTACTAGGTCAAACACTGAAGCTTTCTTT,CASSEGTRSNTEAFF
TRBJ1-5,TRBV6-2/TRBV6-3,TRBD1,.,TGTGCCAGCAGTTCCGGGACAGGGGGCTCGTGGAGCAATCAGCCCCAGCATTTT,CASSSGTGGSWSNQPQHF
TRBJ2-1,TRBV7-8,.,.,TGTGCCAGCAGCTCAGAGGACTCGAGCTCCTACAATGAGCAGTTCTTC,CASSSEDSSSYNEQFF
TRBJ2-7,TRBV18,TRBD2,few,TGTGCCAGCTCAAGACTAGCGGGAACCCACGAGCAGTACTTC,CASSRLAGTHEQYF
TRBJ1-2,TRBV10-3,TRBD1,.,TGTGCCACTCAGGGGGACTATGGCTACACCTTC,CATQGDYGYTF
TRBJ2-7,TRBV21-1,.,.,TGTGCCAGCAGCAATAAGGGTGCGGGGATAGTTTACGAGCAGTACTTC,CASSNKGAGIVYEQYF
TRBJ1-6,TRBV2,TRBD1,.,TGTGCCAGCAGTGAACGGACAGGGGGTAATTCACCCCTCCACTTT,CASSERTGGNSPLHF
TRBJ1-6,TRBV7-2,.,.,TGTGCCAGCAGCTTAGTGTTCTCTTCAGGCTATTCACCCCTCCACTTT,CASSLVFSSGYSPLHF
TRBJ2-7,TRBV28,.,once,TGTGCCAGCACCCCGAGGGGGGGGGCCTTGTACGAGCAGTACTTC,CASTPRGGALYEQYF
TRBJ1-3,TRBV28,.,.,TGTGCCAGCAGTTTTGGAGGGATACGAGACTCTGGAAACACCATATATTTT,CASSFGGIRDSGNTIYF
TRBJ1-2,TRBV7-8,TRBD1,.,TGTGCCAGCAGCTATGATCCGGGACAGGATAGTGGGTATGGCTACACCTTC,CASSYDPGQDSGYGYTF
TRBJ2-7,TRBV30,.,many,TGTGCCTGGAGTGTTGGGCTAGCGCCCTACGAGCAGTACTTC,CAWSVGLAPYEQYF
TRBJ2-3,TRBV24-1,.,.,TGTGCCACCAGTGAGCGCGGACGGGGGTACACAGATACGCAGTATTTT,CATSERGRGYTDTQYF
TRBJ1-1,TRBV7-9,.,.,TGTGCCAGCAGTCTATCCGGGACTGAAGAAGCTTTCTTT,CASSLSGTEEAFF
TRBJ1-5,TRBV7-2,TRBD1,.,TGTGCCAGCAGCCCAGGACAGGGCAATCAGCCCCAGCATTTT,CASSPGQGNQPQHF
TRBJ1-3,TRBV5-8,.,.,TGTGCCAGCAGCTTGACGGAGGGGATGGCATCTGGAAACACCATATATTTT,CASSLTEGMASGNTIYF
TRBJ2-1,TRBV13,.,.,TGTGCCAGCAGCTTCAAGTACGGTGGTGAGCAGTTCTTC,CASSFKYGGEQFF
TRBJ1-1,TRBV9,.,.,TGTGCCAGCAGCGTAGACGGAGGTTACCTCGGCACTGAAGCTTTCTTT,CASSVDGGYLGTEAFF
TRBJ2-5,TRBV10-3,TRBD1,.,TGTGCCATCGGGACAGAAGAGACCCAGTACTTC,CAIGTEETQYF
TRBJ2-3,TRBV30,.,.,TGTGCCTGGTGTCTAGCGTTAACAGATACGCAGTATTTT,CAWCLALTDTQYF
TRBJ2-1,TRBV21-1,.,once,TGTGCCAGCAGGACTAGCGGACCCTACAATGAGCAGTTCTTC,CASRTSGPYNEQFF
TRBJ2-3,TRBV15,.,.,TGTGCCACCAGTCCCAATAGTCTAGCGAGCCCCACAGATACGCAGTATTTT,CATSPNSLASPTDTQYF
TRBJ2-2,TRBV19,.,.,TGTGCCAGTAGTTTTCTCCCAGGGTCCCCGAACACCGGGGAGCTGTTTTTT,CASSFLPGSPNTGELFF
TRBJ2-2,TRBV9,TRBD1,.,TGTGCCAGCAGCGCCCGGACAGGGGACTTCACCGGGGAGCTGTTTTTT,CASSARTGDFTGELFF
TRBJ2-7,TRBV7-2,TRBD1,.,TGTGCCAGCAGCTTGGGACAGGGGCACTACGAGCAGTACTTC,CASSLGQGHYEQYF
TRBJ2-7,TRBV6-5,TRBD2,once,TGTGCCAGCAGGGGGGGACTAGCGGGAGTCTCCGAGCAGTACTTC,CASRGGLAGVSEQYF
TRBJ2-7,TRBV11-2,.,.,TGTGCCAGCAGCCCCGGGACACACTCCTACGAGCAGTACTTC,CASSPGTHSYEQYF